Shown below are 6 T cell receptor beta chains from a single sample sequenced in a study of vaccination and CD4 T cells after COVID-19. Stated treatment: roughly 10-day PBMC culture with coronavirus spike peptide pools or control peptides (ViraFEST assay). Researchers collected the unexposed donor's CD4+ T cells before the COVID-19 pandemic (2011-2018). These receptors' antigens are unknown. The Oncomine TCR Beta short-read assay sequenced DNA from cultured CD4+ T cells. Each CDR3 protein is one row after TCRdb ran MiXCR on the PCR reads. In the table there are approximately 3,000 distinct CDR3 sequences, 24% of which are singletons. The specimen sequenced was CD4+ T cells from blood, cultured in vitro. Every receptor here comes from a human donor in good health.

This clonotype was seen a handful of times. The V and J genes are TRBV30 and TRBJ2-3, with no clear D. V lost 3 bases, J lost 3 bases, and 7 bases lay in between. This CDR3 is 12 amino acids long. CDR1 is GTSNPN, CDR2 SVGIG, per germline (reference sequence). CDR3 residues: CAWSFTTDTQYF. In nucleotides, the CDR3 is TGTGCCTGGAGCTTTACGACAGATACGCAGTATTTT.

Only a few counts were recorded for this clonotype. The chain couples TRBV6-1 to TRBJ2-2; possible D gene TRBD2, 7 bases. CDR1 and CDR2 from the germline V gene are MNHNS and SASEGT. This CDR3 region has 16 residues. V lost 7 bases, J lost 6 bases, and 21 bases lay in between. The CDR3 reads CASTPRPAGAAGELFF. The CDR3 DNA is TGTGCCAGCACCCCTCGTCCGGCGGGGGCTGCCGGGGAGCTGTTTTTT.

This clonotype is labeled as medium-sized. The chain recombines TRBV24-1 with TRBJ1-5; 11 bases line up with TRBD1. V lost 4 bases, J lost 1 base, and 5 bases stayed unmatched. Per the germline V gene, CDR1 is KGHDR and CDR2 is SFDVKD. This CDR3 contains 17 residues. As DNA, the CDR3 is TGTGCCACCAGTGACCCCCGGACAGGGGGCAGCAATCAGCCCCAGCATTTT. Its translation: CATSDPRTGGSNQPQHF.

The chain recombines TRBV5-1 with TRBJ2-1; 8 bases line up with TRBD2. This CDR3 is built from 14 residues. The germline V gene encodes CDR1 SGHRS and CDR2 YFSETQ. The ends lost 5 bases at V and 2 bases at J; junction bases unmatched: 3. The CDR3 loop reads CASSSGAPYNEQFF. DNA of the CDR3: TGCGCCAGCAGTAGCGGGGCACCCTACAATGAGCAGTTCTTC.

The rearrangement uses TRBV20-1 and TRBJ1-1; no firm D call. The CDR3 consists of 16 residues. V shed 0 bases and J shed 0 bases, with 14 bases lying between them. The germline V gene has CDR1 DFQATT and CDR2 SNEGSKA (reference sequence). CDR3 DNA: TGCAGTGCTAGAGATCCGCGAGGAGTCATGAACACTGAAGCTTTCTTT. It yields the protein CSARDPRGVMNTEAFF.

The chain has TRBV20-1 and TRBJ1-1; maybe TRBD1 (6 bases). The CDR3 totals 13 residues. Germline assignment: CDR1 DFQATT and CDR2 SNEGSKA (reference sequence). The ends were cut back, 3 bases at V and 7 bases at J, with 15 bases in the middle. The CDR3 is CSASWGAKDEAFF. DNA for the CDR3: TGCAGTGCTAGTTGGGGGGCTAAGGATGAAGCTTTCTTT.